This TCR beta chain originates from a study of T cell changes during pregnancy in multiple sclerosis. Trimming cost V 7 bases and J 5 bases, with 24 bases left between them. Germline V gene data show CDR1 as MNHNY and CDR2 as SVGAGI (reference sequence). The CDR3 runs 16 residues. TCRdb's table, derived via immunoSEQ multiplex PCR, lists solely in-frame clones and lacks some. The sample holds around 47,000 clones, approximately 94% seen once. The source material was CD8+ T cells from peripheral blood mononuclear cells, sampled in the first trimester of pregnancy. The rearrangement uses TRBV6-6 and TRBJ2-7, with D possibly TRBD2 on 6 matching bases. The receptor was isolated from a female donor with multiple sclerosis, enrolled in a pregnancy study. The CDR3 sequence is CASNFLGTGRTDEQYF. DNA for the CDR3: TGTGCCAGCAACTTCTTGGGGACTGGGAGGACCGACGAGCAGTACTTC.